This T cell receptor beta chain derives from a study of CD8 T cells in ankylosing spondylitis. General observations from the study: What appeared characteristic of ankylosing spondylitis blood was a TCR beta motif of 7 or 8 highly homologous variants.

The CDR3 spans 13 residues. CDR1 and CDR2 (germline): SGHTA, FQGNSA. The V and J ends lost 5 bases and 2 bases respectively, with 9 bases between them. TCRdb reanalysed the 5' RACE reads using MiXCR and keeps one entry per CDR3 protein. The sample includes about 500,000 distinct CDR3 sequences, roughly 12% of them seen just once. This clonotype appeared a few times. As yet, its antigen is unknown. V and J are TRBV7-2 and TRBJ1-1; D is unresolved. The origin of this receptor is a male donor with ankylosing spondylitis. Sequencing was performed on blood, either unsorted or a sorted T cell fraction (not recorded which). The CDR3 sequence: CASSAPGNTEAFF. CDR3 nucleotides: TGTGCCAGCAGCGCCCCCGGAAACACTGAAGCTTTCTTT. Combining the CDR3 with reference TRBV7-2 and TRBJ1-1 gives the whole variable domain GAGVSQSPSNKVTEKGKDVELRCDPISGHTALYWYRQSLGQGLEFLIYFQGNSAPDKSGLPSDRFSAERTGGSVSTLTIQRTQQEDSAVYLCASSAPGNTEAFFGQGTRLTVV.